This TCR beta chain originates from a study of blood T cell repertoires in COVID-19. Germline V gene data show CDR1 as LNHDA and CDR2 as SQIVND (reference sequence). This CDR3 has 13 amino acids. V lost 10 bases, J lost 2 bases, and 12 bases lay in between. Sequenced by immunoSEQ multiplex PCR; TCRdb stores in-frame clones only, minus some. The sample carries around 28,000 clones, around nine tenths recorded once. This TCR derives from a human donor in a cohort sampled during active COVID-19. The chain carries TRBV19 and TRBJ1-5; D is ambiguous. Material for sequencing was peripheral blood. The CDR3 loop is CATSEQGNQPQHF. CDR3 bases: TGTGCCACCTCCGAGCAGGGCAATCAGCCCCAGCATTTT.